This T cell receptor (beta chain) was sequenced in a study of a mutant IDH1 vaccine in newly diagnosed glioma. Study summary: Patients had eight vaccinations, in weeks 1, 3, 5, 7, 11, 15, 19 and 23. Vaccines were first given 4-6 weeks after radiotherapy alone, or with temozolomide cycles. Earlier treatment was radiotherapy, temozolomide, or both, with most getting both.

Time point denoted: week 5, during vaccination. Topical imiquimod accompanied each vaccine dose, which consisted of 300 ug of mutant IDH1 20-mer peptide. This CDR3 comprises 15 residues. Germline CDR1 is SGDLS and CDR2 is YYNGEE. Trimming removed 4 bases at V and 1 base at J, with 15 bases between. TCRdb's table, derived via immunoSEQ multiplex PCR, lists solely in-frame clones and lacks some. Seen here are 30,000 to 40,000 clones, about 80% observed once, and the top ten hold 20% to 25%. Regarding this clone: Its antigen remains unidentified.

Regarding the study as a whole: Altogether, almost 95% of patients exhibited vaccine-induced immune responses.

The chain employs TRBV9 and TRBJ2-7; D uncertain. Sequencing was performed on PBMCs, taken from a glioma patient whose treatment included an IDH1 peptide vaccine. The receptor's source is a man younger than 45 with glioma. In DNA, the CDR3 is TGTGCCAGCAGCCCCGGCAGCCGGTTGTCCTACGAGCAGTACTTC. It is translated as CASSPGSRLSYEQYF.